This TCR beta chain comes out of a study of CD8+ T cells in alopecia areata. Study overall: Tofacitinib administration to treated patients was oral, at 5 to 10 mg twice daily.

Lesional scalp punch biopsies and peripheral blood were collected from alopecia areata patients. Following extraction, RNA underwent reverse transcription to cDNA, which served as the sequencing template. Data came from immunoSEQ multiplex PCR; TCRdb stores just in-frame clones and leaves some out. Of 140,000 to 150,000 clones listed, approximately 50% are singletons. This CDR3 has 16 amino acids. Germline CDR1 LNHDA, CDR2 SQIVND (reference sequence). The V and J ends lost 10 bases and 8 bases, in that order; junction bases with no gene match: 16. The sample comprised CD4+ T cells sorted from blood. The chain is built from TRBV19 and TRBJ2-1, with TRBD2 identical over 11 bases. The receptor was derived from a human donor with alopecia areata. The CDR3 here is CATIRRTSGSSYEQFF. The CDR3 DNA is TGTGCCACAATCCGCCGAACTAGCGGGAGTAGCTATGAGCAGTTCTTC.